This T cell receptor (beta chain) was sequenced during a study of regulatory T cells in long-lasting Graves disease. Time point indicated: persistent/refractory GD, antithyroid drugs over 5 years with positive TRAb. Scientists built the TCR library using RNA that was extracted from PBMCs. The CDR3 totals 16 residues. Per the germline V gene, CDR1 is SGHAT and CDR2 is FQNNGV. Study-wide results and limits: Persistent disease showed a preference for TRBV28, TRBJ1-2 and TRBJ2-5.

CDR3 regions were amplified by Arm-PCR using iRepertoire HTBI primers to build TCR beta libraries. A single record per CDR3 protein comes from TCRdb applying MiXCR to the multiplex PCR reads. Of some 420,000 distinct CDR3 sequences listed, about 22% are singletons. To note about this clonotype: Its antigen is undetermined. This sequence may be a read error, since a much larger clone differs from it by one base.

The sample in question was peripheral blood mononuclear cells (PBMCs), obtained when the disease was refractory, from a patient treated with antithyroid drugs. This TCR was recovered from a female donor with Graves disease. The J gene is TRBJ1-5, the V gene TRBV11-2; D is unclear. The DNA of the CDR3 is TGTGCCAGCAGCCCACGAGGAGGGTTCTCTCATCAGCCCCGGCATTTT. Translating gives CASSPRGGFSHQPRHF.